This TCR beta chain was identified in a study of identical twins. Everyone who gave samples was a healthy Caucasian. Many counts were recorded for this clonotype. This CDR3 region has 13 residues. V dropped 2 bases and J dropped 4 bases, with 10 bases sitting between them. From germline, CDR1 is SGHRS and CDR2 YFSETQ. TCRdb ran MiXCR on the 5' RACE reads and lists one entry per CDR3 protein. The top ten clones hold 4.3% of a sample with fewer than 900,000 distinct CDR3 sequences, 21% of them seen once. A further study also used this sample, focusing on T cells expressing NK-cell markers.

This sequence joins TRBV5-1 and TRBJ2-7; D might be TRBD1 or TRBD2, each matching 6 bases. The source of this sequence is a young woman in good health. Sequencing was done on a sample of PBMCs. CDR3 in amino acids: CASSLPGAYEQYF. The CDR3 nucleotides are TGCGCCAGCAGCTTACCGGGGGCTTACGAGCAGTACTTC.